These 27 T cell receptor beta chains originate from one sample sequenced in a study of vaccination and CD4 T cells after COVID-19. The Oncomine TCR Beta short-read assay sequenced DNA from cultured CD4+ T cells. TCRdb ran MiXCR on the PCR reads and lists one entry per CDR3 protein. Of around 10,000 distinct CDR3 sequences in the sample, 44% were seen once. Treatment described: approximately nine-day PBMC culture with coronavirus spike peptide pools or control peptides (ViraFEST assay). These receptors lack a known antigen. The sequenced sample was CD4+ T cells from blood, cultured in vitro. Source of these receptors: a human donor who had recovered from COVID-19.

This clonotype was detected only a few times. The chain combines TRBV7-9 with TRBJ1-3; TRBD1 is a possible D gene (6 bases). Trimming cost V 7 bases and J 3 bases, with 16 bases left between them. The CDR3 runs to 15 residues. Germline CDR1 SEHNR, CDR2 FQNEAQ (reference sequence). CDR3 nucleotides: TGTGCCAGCACCTTGGACAGTAGGATTGGAAACACCATATATTTT. Residues: CASTLDSRIGNTIYF. The variable domain in full, completed from reference TRBV7-9 and TRBJ1-3, reads DTGVSQNPRHKITKRGQNVTFRCDPISEHNRLYWYRQTLGQGPEFLTYFQNEAQLEKSRLLSDRFSAERPKGSFSTLEIQRTEQGDSAMYLCASTLDSRIGNTIYFGEGSWLTVV.

The rearrangement uses TRBV5-1 and TRBJ2-1, with 7 bases identical to TRBD1. The CDR3 totals 13 residues. Looked up from germline, CDR1 is SGHRS and CDR2 is YFSETQ. The junction had 7 bases not matched to a gene; V was cut back by 4 bases and J by 9 bases. The CDR3 bases are TGCGCCAGCAGCAGTAGGGGGCAGCTTGAGCAGTTCTTC. Its protein product is CASSSRGQLEQFF.

The rearrangement links TRBV19 to TRBJ1-1; D unresolved. The V end lost 6 bases, the J end lost 5 bases, and 4 bases lay between the germline ends. The V gene's germline CDR1 is LNHDA and CDR2 SQIVND (reference sequence). The CDR3 consists of 10 residues. CDR3 in DNA: TGTGCCAGTAGAGGGACTGAAGCTTTCTTT. It translates to CASRGTEAFF.

This rearrangement joins TRBV18 to TRBJ1-1, with D maybe TRBD1 (5 bases). CDR1 and CDR2 from the germline V gene are KGHSH and LQKENI. The ends were cut back, 5 bases at V and 4 bases at J, with 14 bases in the middle. The CDR3 spans 14 residues. CDR3 DNA: TGTGCCAGCTCATCCTCAGGGAGTGGCACTGAAGCTTTCTTT. Translation gives CASSSSGSGTEAFF.

The chain links TRBV27 to TRBJ2-7; 8 nucleotides line up with TRBD1. The CDR3 contains 14 residues. CDR1 is MNHEY, CDR2 SMNVEV, per germline (reference sequence). Trimming cost V 1 base and J 5 bases; bases outside gene matches: 4. The CDR3 DNA sequence: TGTGCCAGCAGTTTATTCCTGACAGGGGACGAGCAGTACTTC. Translation: CASSLFLTGDEQYF.

This clonotype was counted between two and nine times. The chain carries TRBV6-1 and TRBJ1-1, with TRBD1 matching 7 bases. The J segment lost 1 base and the V segment lost 6 bases, leaving 5 bases of the junction unmatched. The CDR3 has 14 amino acids. The germline V gene encodes CDR1 MNHNS and CDR2 SASEGT. CDR3 in DNA: TGTGCCAGCAGCCAGACAGGGACGAACACTGAAGCTTTCTTT. Its translation is CASSQTGTNTEAFF.

This clonotype has a handful of counts. The rearrangement uses TRBV29-1 and TRBJ1-1; maybe TRBD1 (5 bases). Trimming shortened V by 7 bases and J by 0 bases, and 15 bases separated the two germline ends. This CDR3 region has 14 residues. Germline V gives CDR1 SQVTM, CDR2 ANQGSEA. The CDR3 loop reads CSGARQTMNTEAFF. The DNA of the CDR3 is TGCAGCGGTGCCCGACAGACCATGAACACTGAAGCTTTCTTT. Looking up the rest from reference TRBV29-1 and TRBJ1-1 gives the full variable domain: SAVISQKPSRDICQRGTSLTIQCQVDSQVTMMFWYRQQPGQSLTLIATANQGSEATYESGFVIDKFPISRPNLTFSTLTVSNMSPEDSSIYLCSGARQTMNTEAFFGQGTRLTVV.

The V call is TRBV2, the J call TRBJ2-2; no definite D call. Per the germline V gene, CDR1 is SNHLY and CDR2 is FYNNEI. The CDR3 spans 12 residues. Deletions cut 8 bases from V and 6 bases from J, with 10 bases between. CDR3 loop: CASQTPPGELFF. DNA for the CDR3: TGTGCCAGCCAAACCCCCCCCGGGGAGCTGTTTTTT.

This clonotype is a singleton in its sample. The rearrangement joins TRBV20-1 to TRBJ2-5; perhaps TRBD1 as D (6 bases). The CDR3 length is 14 residues. The V end lost 0 bases, the J end lost 0 bases, and 8 bases lay between the germline ends. The germline gives CDR1 DFQATT, CDR2 SNEGSKA (reference sequence). This chain's CDR3 is CSARDRGYQETQYF. The CDR3 coding sequence is TGCAGTGCTAGAGACAGGGGATACCAAGAGACCCAGTACTTC.

The chain employs TRBV6-5 and TRBJ2-7, with D perhaps matching TRBD1 (6 bases). From germline, CDR1 is MNHEY and CDR2 SVGAGI. The germline V and J ends were trimmed by 0 bases and 1 base, with 19 bases remaining between them. This CDR3 spans 18 amino acids. CDR3 amino acids: CASSYSIGGDRMSYEQYF. The CDR3 nucleotides are TGTGCCAGCAGTTACTCTATCGGTGGAGACAGGATGTCCTACGAGCAGTACTTC.

This clonotype was observed a few times. The chain combines TRBV7-9 with TRBJ1-1; D perhaps matches TRBD1 (5 bases). The germline V gene has CDR1 SEHNR and CDR2 FQNEAQ (reference sequence). Trimming pared 0 bases from V and 2 bases from J, leaving 7 bases between. This CDR3 comprises 14 residues. CDR3 sequence (DNA): TGTGCCAGCAGCTTAGCCGGGGGTAACACTGAAGCTTTCTTT. It translates to CASSLAGGNTEAFF.

This clonotype was observed a handful of times. The CDR3 coding sequence is TGTGCCAGCAGTTTATCGTACGGACAGGTGAACACTGAAGCTTTCTTT. Its translation is CASSLSYGQVNTEAFF. This sequence joins TRBV27 and TRBJ1-1; 7 nucleotides match TRBD1. The CDR3 loop spans 16 amino acids. V gave up 0 bases and J gave up 0 bases; unmatched junction bases: 4. Germline loops: CDR1 MNHEY, CDR2 SMNVEV (reference sequence).

This clonotype was seen a handful of times. The chain couples TRBV30 to TRBJ2-7; 9 positions match TRBD1. Germline loops: CDR1 GTSNPN, CDR2 SVGIG (reference sequence). The V and J ends lost 5 bases and 6 bases, in that order; junction bases with no gene match: 5. The CDR3 covers 12 residues. The CDR3 DNA is TGTGCCTGGGACAGGGGGGGCGGCGAGCAGTACTTC. Translating it yields CAWDRGGGEQYF.

The chain joins TRBV21-1 to TRBJ2-2; the D segment call TRBD2 is taken from the table without a DNA check. TRBV21-1 is recorded as a pseudogene. CDR3 size: 16 residues. The chain's CDR3 is CASSKVLAGVDGELFF. CDR3 bases: TGTGCCAGCAGCAAAGTTCTAGCGGGGGTGGACGGGGAGCTGTTTTTT.

This clonotype was counted between two and nine times. The chain uses TRBV2 and TRBJ2-5; 11 bases align to TRBD2. Unmatched junction bases numbered 14, after V lost 4 bases and J lost 4 bases. This CDR3 spans 18 amino acids. Germline V lookup: CDR1 SNHLY, CDR2 FYNNEI. The CDR3: CASSGRALAGGRRETQYF. In DNA, the CDR3 is TGTGCCAGCAGTGGCCGGGCTTTAGCGGGGGGGCGAAGAGAGACCCAGTACTTC.

The chain joins TRBV6-1 to TRBJ1-4, with D possibly matching TRBD1 (6 bases). The V and J ends lost 7 bases and 8 bases respectively, with 17 bases between them. The CDR3 covers 14 residues. CDR1 is MNHNS, CDR2 SASEGT, per germline. CDR3: CASIRKGGREKLFF. In DNA form, the CDR3 reads TGTGCCAGCATCAGAAAGGGGGGGCGGGAAAAACTGTTTTTT.

This clonotype was observed a handful of times. The V call is TRBV2, the J call TRBJ2-7, with 8 positions matching TRBD2. This CDR3 is built from 15 residues. Germline-derived CDR1 and CDR2 are SNHLY and FYNNEI. V dropped 6 bases and J dropped 0; count of bases not matched to a gene: 7. CDR3 DNA: TGTGCCAGCAGGGGCACGGGGGGGCCCTCCTACGAGCAGTACTTC. Amino acid sequence: CASRGTGGPSYEQYF.

The chain links TRBV7-8 to TRBJ1-4; D unclear. Germline-derived CDR1 and CDR2 are SGHVS and FQNEAQ. The CDR3 consists of 14 residues. V dropped 5 bases and J dropped 6 bases, with 13 bases sitting between them. The CDR3 spells CASSASRRDEKLFF. The CDR3 bases are TGTGCCAGCAGCGCCTCACGGAGGGATGAAAAACTGTTTTTT. The whole variable domain, filled in from reference TRBV7-8 and TRBJ1-4, reads GAGVSQSPRYKVAKRGQDVALRCDPISGHVSLFWYQQALGQGPEFLTYFQNEAQLDKSGLPSDRFFAERPEGSVSTLKIQRTQQEDSAVYLCASSASRRDEKLFFGSGTQLSVL.

This rearrangement joins TRBV6-1 to TRBJ1-2; TRBD1 matches at 9 bases. The CDR3 spans 14 residues. From germline, CDR1 is MNHNS and CDR2 SASEGT. J gave up 5 bases and V 6 bases, and 7 bases lay outside the gene matches. The CDR3 spells CASSQGQGGYGYTF. CDR3 in DNA: TGTGCCAGCAGCCAGGGACAGGGAGGGTATGGCTACACCTTC.

The chain combines TRBV30 with TRBJ1-5; D unclear. This CDR3 contains 13 residues. Germline V gives CDR1 GTSNPN, CDR2 SVGIG (reference sequence). With 0 bases removed from V and 4 bases from J, the gap between germline ends came to 7 bases. CDR3 coding DNA: TGTGCCTGGAGTGTAAGCAAAAATCAGCCCCAGCATTTT. This codes for CAWSVSKNQPQHF.

The gene calls are TRBV7-2 and TRBJ2-7; 7 nucleotides align to TRBD2. The germline CDR1 and CDR2 sequences are SGHTA and FQGNSA. The ends lost 1 base at V and 7 bases at J; junction bases unmatched: 4. The CDR3 contains 13 residues. The DNA for the CDR3 is TGTGCCAGCAGCTTAGGTGGGGGGGAAGAGCAGTACTTC. Amino acids: CASSLGGGEEQYF.

This clonotype was seen only once. The chain joins TRBV4-1 to TRBJ2-7, with 8 bases matching TRBD2. The CDR3 totals 15 residues. V shed 3 bases and J 7 bases; nucleotides not matched to a gene: 11. Germline V gene data show CDR1 as MGHRA and CDR2 as YSYEKL. CDR3 sequence reads: CASSQGTGLAREQYF. The CDR3 DNA is TGCGCCAGCAGCCAGGGGACTGGACTAGCTAGGGAGCAGTACTTC.

This chain joins TRBV11-2 and TRBJ1-2, with D perhaps matching TRBD1 (5 bases). CDR3 length: 15 amino acids. Trimming took 4 bases from V and 3 from J, leaving 15 bases between them. Germline V gene sequence: CDR1 SGHAT, CDR2 FQNNGV. CDR3 residues: CASSSRPGSYYGYTF. For the CDR3, the DNA is TGTGCCAGCAGCTCCCGCCCAGGGTCGTACTATGGCTACACCTTC. Full variable domain (remainder filled in from reference TRBV11-2 and TRBJ1-2): EAGVAQSPRYKIIEKRQSVAFWCNPISGHATLYWYQQILGQGPKLLIQFQNNGVVDDSQLPKDRFSAERLKGVDSTLKIQPAKLEDSAVYLCASSSRPGSYYGYTFGSGTRLTVV.

The rearrangement joins TRBV7-9 to TRBJ1-1; D may be TRBD1 (6 bases). Between the trimmed V and J ends, which lost 1 base and 6 bases, there was a span of 12 bases. Germline V lookup: CDR1 SEHNR, CDR2 FQNEAQ (reference sequence). CDR3 size: 14 residues. The CDR3 DNA reads TGTGCCAGCAGCTTAGGACAGGCCCTAGCTGAAGCTTTCTTT. It translates to CASSLGQALAEAFF.

V gene TRBV6-1 combines with J gene TRBJ2-6; D is unresolved. Trimming left V 1 base short and J 0 bases short, with 4 bases between. Germline assignment: CDR1 MNHNS and CDR2 SASEGT. CDR3 length: 15 residues. As DNA, the CDR3 is TGTGCCAGCAGTGAAGGGCTCTCTGGGGCCAACGTCCTGACTTTC. As protein: CASSEGLSGANVLTF.

The gene calls are TRBV7-9 and TRBJ2-2, with D possibly matching TRBD2 (6 bases). Germline CDR1 is SEHNR and CDR2 is FQNEAQ (reference sequence). V was clipped by 6 bases and J by 0 bases, with 14 bases between them. The CDR3 is 16 amino acids. CDR3 in DNA: TGTGCCAGCAGGGGAGGAGTGGCAGCGAACACCGGGGAGCTGTTTTTT. It encodes CASRGGVAANTGELFF.

The gene calls are TRBV27 and TRBJ2-1; tentatively, D is TRBD1 (6 bases). The J call is in doubt because the DNA end fits TRBJ2-7 better. CDR1 MNHEY and CDR2 SMNVEV come from the germline V gene (reference sequence). This CDR3 is built from 14 residues. The CDR3: CASSLRGGPYEQYF. The CDR3 region has the DNA TGTGCCAGCAGTTTAAGAGGGGGACCCTACGAGCAGTACTTC.